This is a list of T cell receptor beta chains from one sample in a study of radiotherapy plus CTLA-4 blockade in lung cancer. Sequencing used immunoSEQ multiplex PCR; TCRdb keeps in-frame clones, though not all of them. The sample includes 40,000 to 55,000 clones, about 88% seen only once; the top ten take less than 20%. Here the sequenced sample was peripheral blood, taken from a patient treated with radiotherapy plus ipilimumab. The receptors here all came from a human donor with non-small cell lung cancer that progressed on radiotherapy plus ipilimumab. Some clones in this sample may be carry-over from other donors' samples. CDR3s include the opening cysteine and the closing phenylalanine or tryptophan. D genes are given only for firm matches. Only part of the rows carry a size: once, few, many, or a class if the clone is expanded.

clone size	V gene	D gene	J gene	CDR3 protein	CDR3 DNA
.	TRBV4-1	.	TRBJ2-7	CASSQDPVRGLNEQYF	TGCGCCAGCAGCCAAGATCCCGTCAGGGGCTTGAACGAGCAGTACTTC
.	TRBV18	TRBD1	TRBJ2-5	CASSLDREIRETQYF	TGTGCCAGCTCACTGGACAGGGAGATAAGGGAGACCCAGTACTTC
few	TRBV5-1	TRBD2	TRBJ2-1	CASSLLAGGLEQFF	TGCGCCAGCAGCTTGCTAGCGGGGGGGCTTGAGCAGTTCTTC
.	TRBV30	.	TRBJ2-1	CAHGNNEQFF	TGTGCCCACGGGAACAATGAGCAGTTCTTC
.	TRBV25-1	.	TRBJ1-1	CASSDYRAAFF	TGTGCCAGCAGTGATTACAGAGCAGCTTTCTTT
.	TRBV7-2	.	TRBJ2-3	CASSLESGGGVDTQYF	TGTGCCAGCAGCCTGGAAAGCGGAGGGGGCGTAGATACGCAGTATTTT
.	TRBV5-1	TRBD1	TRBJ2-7	CASSFPRKQGAAADEQYF	TGCGCCAGCAGCTTTCCCCGTAAACAGGGGGCGGCGGCGGACGAGCAGTACTTC
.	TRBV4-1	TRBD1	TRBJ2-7	CASSQSQGGPYEQYF	TGCGCCAGCAGCCAATCACAGGGGGGTCCCTACGAGCAGTACTTC
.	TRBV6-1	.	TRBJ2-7	CASSQVYVYEQYF	TGTGCCAGCAGTCAGGTATATGTCTACGAGCAGTACTTC
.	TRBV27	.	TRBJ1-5	CASSLGPGNQPQHF	TGTGCCAGCAGTTTAGGCCCAGGGAATCAGCCCCAGCATTTT
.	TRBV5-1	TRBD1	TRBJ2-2	CASSLVVTGNLDGELFF	TGCGCCAGCAGCTTGGTGGTGACAGGGAATTTAGACGGGGAGCTGTTTTTT
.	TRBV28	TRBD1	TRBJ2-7	CASSPRSGTGGYGEQYF	TGTGCCAGCAGCCCACGCTCAGGGACAGGGGGATATGGCGAGCAGTACTTC
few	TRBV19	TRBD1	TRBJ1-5	CATRDRINQPQHF	TGTGCCACCCGGGACAGAATCAATCAGCCCCAGCATTTT
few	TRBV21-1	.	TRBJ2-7	CASSISGSYEQYF	TGTGCCAGCAGCATCTCCGGGTCCTACGAGCAGTACTTC
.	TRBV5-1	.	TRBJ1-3	CASSLGTAGNTIYF	TGCGCCAGCAGCTTGGGGACAGCTGGAAACACCATATATTTT